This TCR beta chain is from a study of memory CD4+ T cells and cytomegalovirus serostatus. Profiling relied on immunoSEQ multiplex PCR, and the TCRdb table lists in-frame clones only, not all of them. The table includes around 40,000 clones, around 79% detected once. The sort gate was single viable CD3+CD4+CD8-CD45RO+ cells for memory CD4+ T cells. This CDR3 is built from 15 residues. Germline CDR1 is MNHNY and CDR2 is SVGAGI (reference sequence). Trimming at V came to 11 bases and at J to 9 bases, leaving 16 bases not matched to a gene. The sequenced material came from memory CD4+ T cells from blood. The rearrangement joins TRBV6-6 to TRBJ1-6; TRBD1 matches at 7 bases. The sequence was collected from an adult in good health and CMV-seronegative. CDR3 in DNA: TGTGCCCCGCCCAGCTATTCAGGGGGACCTTCACCCCTCCACTTT. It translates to CAPPSYSGGPSPLHF.